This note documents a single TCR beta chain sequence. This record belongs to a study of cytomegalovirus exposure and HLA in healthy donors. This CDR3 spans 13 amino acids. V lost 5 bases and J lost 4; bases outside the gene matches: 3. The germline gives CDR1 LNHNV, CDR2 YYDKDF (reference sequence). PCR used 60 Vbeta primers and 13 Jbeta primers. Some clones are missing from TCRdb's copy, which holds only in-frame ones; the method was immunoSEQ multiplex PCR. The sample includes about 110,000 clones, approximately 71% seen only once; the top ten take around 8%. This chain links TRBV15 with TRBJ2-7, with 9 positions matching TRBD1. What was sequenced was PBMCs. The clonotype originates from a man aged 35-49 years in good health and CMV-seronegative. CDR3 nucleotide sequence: TGTGCCACCAGCCCGGGACAGGGTTACGAGCAGTACTTC. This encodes CATSPGQGYEQYF.